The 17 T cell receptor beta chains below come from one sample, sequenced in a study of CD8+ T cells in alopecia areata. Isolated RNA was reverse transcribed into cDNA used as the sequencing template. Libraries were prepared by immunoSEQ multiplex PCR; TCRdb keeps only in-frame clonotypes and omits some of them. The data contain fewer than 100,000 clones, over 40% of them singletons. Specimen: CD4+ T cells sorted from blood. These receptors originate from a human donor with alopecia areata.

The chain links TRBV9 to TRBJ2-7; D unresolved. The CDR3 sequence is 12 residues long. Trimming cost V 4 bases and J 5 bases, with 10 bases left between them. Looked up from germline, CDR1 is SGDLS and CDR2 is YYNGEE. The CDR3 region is CASSPPRDEQYF. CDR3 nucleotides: TGTGCCAGCAGCCCCCCCAGAGACGAGCAGTACTTC.

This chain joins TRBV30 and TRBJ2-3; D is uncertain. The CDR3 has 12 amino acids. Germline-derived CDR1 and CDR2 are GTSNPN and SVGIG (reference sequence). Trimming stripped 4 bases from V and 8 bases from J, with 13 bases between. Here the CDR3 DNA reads TGTGCCTGGACTCGCCTAGAAAGTACGCAGTATTTT. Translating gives CAWTRLESTQYF.

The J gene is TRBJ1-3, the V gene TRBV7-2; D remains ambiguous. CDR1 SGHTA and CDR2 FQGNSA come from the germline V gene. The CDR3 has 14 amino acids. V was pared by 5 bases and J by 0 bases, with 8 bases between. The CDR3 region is CASSPMNSGNTIYF. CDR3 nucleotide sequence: TGTGCCAGCAGCCCCATGAACTCTGGAAACACCATATATTTT.

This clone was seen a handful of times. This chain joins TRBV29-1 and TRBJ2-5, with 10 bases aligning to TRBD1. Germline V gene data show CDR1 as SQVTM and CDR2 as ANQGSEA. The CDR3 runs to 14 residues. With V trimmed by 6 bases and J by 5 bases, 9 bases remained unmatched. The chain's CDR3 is CSVATGGAWETQYF. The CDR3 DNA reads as TGCAGCGTAGCGACAGGGGGCGCGTGGGAGACCCAGTACTTC.

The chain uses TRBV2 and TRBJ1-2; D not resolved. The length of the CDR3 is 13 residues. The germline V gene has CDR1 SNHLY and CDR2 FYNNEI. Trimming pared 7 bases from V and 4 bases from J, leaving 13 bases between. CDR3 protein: CASTRDGPYGYTF. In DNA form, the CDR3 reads TGTGCCAGCACGAGGGATGGCCCCTATGGCTACACCTTC.

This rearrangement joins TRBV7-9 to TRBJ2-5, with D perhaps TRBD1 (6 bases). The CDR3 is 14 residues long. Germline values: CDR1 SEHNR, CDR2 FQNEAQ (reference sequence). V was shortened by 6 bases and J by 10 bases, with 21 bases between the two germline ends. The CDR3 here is CASRTQQGSSVQYF. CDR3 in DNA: TGTGCCAGCAGAACGCAACAGGGTTCGAGTGTCCAGTACTTC.

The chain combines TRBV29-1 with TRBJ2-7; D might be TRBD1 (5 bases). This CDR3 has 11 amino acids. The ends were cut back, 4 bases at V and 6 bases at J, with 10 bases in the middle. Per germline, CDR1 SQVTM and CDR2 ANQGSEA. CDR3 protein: CSVASTGEQYF. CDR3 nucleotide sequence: TGCAGCGTTGCCTCCACAGGCGAGCAGTACTTC.

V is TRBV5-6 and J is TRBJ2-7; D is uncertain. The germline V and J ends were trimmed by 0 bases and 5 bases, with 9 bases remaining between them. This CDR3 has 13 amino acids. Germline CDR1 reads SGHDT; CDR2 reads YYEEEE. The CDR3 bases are TGTGCCAGCAGCTTGGGAATGGACCACGAGCAGTACTTC. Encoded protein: CASSLGMDHEQYF.

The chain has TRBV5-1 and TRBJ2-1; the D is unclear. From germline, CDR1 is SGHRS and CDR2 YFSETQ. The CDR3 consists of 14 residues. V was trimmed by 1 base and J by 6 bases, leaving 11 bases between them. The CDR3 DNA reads TGCGCCAGCAGCTTGTCTGGGGTCGCCAATGAGCAGTTCTTC. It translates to CASSLSGVANEQFF.

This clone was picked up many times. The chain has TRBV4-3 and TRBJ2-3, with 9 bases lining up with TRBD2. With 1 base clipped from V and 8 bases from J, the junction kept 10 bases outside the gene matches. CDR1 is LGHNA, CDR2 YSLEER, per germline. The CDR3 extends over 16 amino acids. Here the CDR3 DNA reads TGCGCCAGCAGCCAAGCCAGACTAGCGGAGTCGGGTACGCAGTATTTT. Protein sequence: CASSQARLAESGTQYF.

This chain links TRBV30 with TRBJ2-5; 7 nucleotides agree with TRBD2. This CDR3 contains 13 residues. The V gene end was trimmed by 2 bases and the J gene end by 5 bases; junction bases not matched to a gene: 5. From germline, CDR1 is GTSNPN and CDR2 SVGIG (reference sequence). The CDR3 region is CAWSRGDGETQYF. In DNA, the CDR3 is TGTGCCTGGAGTCGGGGGGACGGCGAGACCCAGTACTTC.

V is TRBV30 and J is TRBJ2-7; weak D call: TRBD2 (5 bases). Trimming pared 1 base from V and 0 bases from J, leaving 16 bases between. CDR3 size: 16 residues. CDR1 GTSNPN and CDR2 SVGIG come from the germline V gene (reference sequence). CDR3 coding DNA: TGTGCCTGGAGTGGTCCACACAGCGGCAGCTCCTACGAGCAGTACTTC. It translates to CAWSGPHSGSSYEQYF. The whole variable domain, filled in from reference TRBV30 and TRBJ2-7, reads SQTIHQWPATLVQPVGSPLSLECTVEGTSNPNLYWYRQAAGRGLQLLFYSVGIGQISSEVPQNLSASRPQDRQFILSSKKLLLSDSGFYLCAWSGPHSGSSYEQYFGPGTRLTVT.

The CDR3, as DNA: TGTGCCTGGAGTGTCGGGGGTCGTTCGACAGATACGCAGTATTTT. Encoded protein: CAWSVGGRSTDTQYF. This rearrangement joins TRBV30 to TRBJ2-3, with D maybe TRBD2 (6 bases). The germline V gene encodes CDR1 GTSNPN and CDR2 SVGIG (reference sequence). Trimming cost V 0 bases and J 3 bases, with 13 bases left between them. This CDR3 spans 15 amino acids. Drawing the rest from reference TRBV30 and TRBJ2-3, the complete variable domain is SQTIHQWPATLVQPVGSPLSLECTVEGTSNPNLYWYRQAAGRGLQLLFYSVGIGQISSEVPQNLSASRPQDRQFILSSKKLLLSDSGFYLCAWSVGGRSTDTQYFGPGTRLTVL.

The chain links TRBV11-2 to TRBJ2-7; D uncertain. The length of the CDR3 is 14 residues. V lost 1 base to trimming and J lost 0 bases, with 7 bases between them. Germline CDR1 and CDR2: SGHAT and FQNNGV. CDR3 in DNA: TGTGCCAGCAGCTTAGGACGGAACTCCTACGAGCAGTACTTC. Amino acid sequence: CASSLGRNSYEQYF.

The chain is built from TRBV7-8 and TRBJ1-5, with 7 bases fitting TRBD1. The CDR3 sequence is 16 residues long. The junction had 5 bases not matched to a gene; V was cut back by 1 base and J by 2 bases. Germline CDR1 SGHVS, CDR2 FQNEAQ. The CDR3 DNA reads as TGTGCCAGCAGCTTAGGACAGGGCCGGGGCAATCAGCCCCAGCATTTT. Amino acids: CASSLGQGRGNQPQHF. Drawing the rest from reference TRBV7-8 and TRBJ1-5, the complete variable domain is GAGVSQSPRYKVAKRGQDVALRCDPISGHVSLFWYQQALGQGPEFLTYFQNEAQLDKSGLPSDRFFAERPEGSVSTLKIQRTQQEDSAVYLCASSLGQGRGNQPQHFGDGTRLSIL.

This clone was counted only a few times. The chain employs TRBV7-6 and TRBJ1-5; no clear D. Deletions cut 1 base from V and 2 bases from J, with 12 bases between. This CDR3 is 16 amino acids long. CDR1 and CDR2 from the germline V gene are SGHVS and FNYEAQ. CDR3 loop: CASSLESGGGNQPQHF. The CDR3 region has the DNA TGTGCCAGCAGCTTAGAATCGGGCGGTGGCAATCAGCCCCAGCATTTT.

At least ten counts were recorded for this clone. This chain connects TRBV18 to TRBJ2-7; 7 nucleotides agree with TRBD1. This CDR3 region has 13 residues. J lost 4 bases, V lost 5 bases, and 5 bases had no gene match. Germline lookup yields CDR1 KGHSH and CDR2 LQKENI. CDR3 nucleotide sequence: TGTGCCAGCTCATCAGGGACAGCTTACGAGCAGTACTTC. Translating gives CASSSGTAYEQYF.